One sample yielded the 26 T cell receptor beta chains listed below, sequenced in a study of cytomegalovirus exposure and HLA in healthy donors (dated 2017 in TCRdb). Library generation was performed with the immunoSEQ multiplex PCR assay. The multiplex PCR relied on a mix of 60 forward primers for TCR Vbeta segments and 13 reverse primers for TCR Jbeta segments. TCRdb carries this immuneACCESS record with in-frame sequences only. Its versions omit some clonotypes, under half of them owing to an unresolved V gene in the studies checked, with the rest unexplained. The sample table shows about 110,000 clones, and about four fifths are seen once. Jointly, the top ten make up 2.5% to 3.5% of the sample. Sequencing used PBMCs. The receptors stem from a woman aged 18-30 years in good health and CMV-seropositive.

The gene calls are TRBV7-9 and TRBJ1-2; 8 bases are shared with TRBD1. V dropped 5 bases and J dropped 1; count of bases not matched to a gene: 6. Germline loops: CDR1 SEHNR, CDR2 FQNEAQ (reference sequence). CDR3 length: 15 amino acids. For the CDR3, the DNA is TGTGCCAGCAGCCTAGGACAGGGTTTTAACTATGGCTACACCTTC. It codes for CASSLGQGFNYGYTF.

The chain recombines TRBV7-9 with TRBJ1-1, with 7 nucleotides matching TRBD1. Germline values: CDR1 SEHNR, CDR2 FQNEAQ (reference sequence). V was pared by 3 bases and J by 7 bases, with 8 bases of the junction left unmatched. This CDR3 is 14 amino acids long. CDR3 sequence reads: CASSFATGFSEAFF. The CDR3 bases are TGTGCCAGCAGCTTCGCGACAGGGTTCAGTGAAGCTTTCTTT.

This chain links TRBV7-3 with TRBJ2-3; 13 nucleotides match TRBD2. Trimming removed 5 bases from V and 4 bases from J; junction bases left unmatched: 6. The CDR3 covers 16 residues. From germline, CDR1 is SGHTA and CDR2 FQGTGA. The CDR3 region has the DNA TGTGCCAGCAGCCGACAAGGACTAGCGGGAGCAGATACGCAGTATTTT. It codes for CASSRQGLAGADTQYF.

V and J are TRBV5-1 and TRBJ2-2; 9 positions agree with TRBD1. J lost 5 bases, V lost 6 bases, and 5 bases had no gene match. The CDR3 length is 14 residues. Germline V lookup: CDR1 SGHRS, CDR2 YFSETQ. CDR3 DNA sequence: TGCGCCAGCATCCTGACAGGGGGAACCGGGGAGCTGTTTTTT. As protein: CASILTGGTGELFF.

The chain recombines TRBV9 with TRBJ2-2; D is undetermined. V gave up 4 bases and J gave up 1 base, with 17 bases separating them. CDR1 SGDLS and CDR2 YYNGEE come from the germline V gene. The length of the CDR3 is 17 residues. The CDR3 DNA reads as TGTGCCAGCAGCTCCCACCCTGGCGGCGGGAACACCGGGGAGCTGTTTTTT. Translated: CASSSHPGGGNTGELFF.

The chain links TRBV19 to TRBJ1-1; D not certain. CDR3 size: 17 residues. Deletions cut 7 bases from V and 1 base from J, with 22 bases between. Germline V gives CDR1 LNHDA, CDR2 SQIVND (reference sequence). CDR3 nucleotide sequence: TGTGCCAGTATTGGGCGGGAGGGAACCATGTCGAACACTGAAGCTTTCTTT. Protein: CASIGREGTMSNTEAFF.

The table lists this clone with a few counts. The CDR3 reads CASSLGGQGPEAFF. The CDR3 nucleotides are TGTGCCAGCAGCTTAGGTGGACAGGGACCAGAAGCTTTCTTT. The V call is TRBV7-9, the J call TRBJ1-1; 8 bases map to TRBD1. Germline CDR1 is SEHNR and CDR2 is FQNEAQ (reference sequence). This CDR3 has 14 residues. The V and J ends lost 1 base and 8 bases, in that order; junction bases with no gene match: 6.

V gene TRBV13 combines with J gene TRBJ2-7, with a weak D call TRBD2 (5 bases). There are 15 residues in the CDR3. The germline V gene has CDR1 PRHDT and CDR2 FYEKMQ (reference sequence). V was cut by 5 bases and J by 4 bases, with 18 bases left in between. The CDR3 protein is CASSTTPGIPYEQYF. CDR3 sequence (DNA): TGTGCCAGCAGCACCACCCCGGGGATCCCTTACGAGCAGTACTTC.

In its sample, this clone was seen once. This chain uses TRBV4-2 with TRBJ2-3; the D is unclear. CDR1 is LGHNA, CDR2 YNFKEQ, per germline. This CDR3 region has 16 residues. Trimming removed 2 bases from V and 2 bases from J, with 14 bases in between. The CDR3 nucleotides are TGTGCCAGCAGCCAAAAAGCTACTACCTCCACAGATACGCAGTATTTT. Its protein is CASSQKATTSTDTQYF.

This chain uses TRBV2 with TRBJ2-7; 8 bases are a match to TRBD1. This CDR3 region has 10 residues. The germline CDR1 and CDR2 sequences are SNHLY and FYNNEI. J gave up 13 bases and V 8 bases, and 7 bases lay outside the gene matches. The CDR3 region is CASAWTGLYF. CDR3 in DNA: TGTGCCAGCGCGTGGACAGGGCTTTACTTC.

This chain links TRBV5-1 with TRBJ2-7; TRBD2 aligns across 7 bases. CDR3 length: 18 amino acids. The V gene end was trimmed by 1 base and the J gene end by 0 bases; junction bases not matched to a gene: 13. Germline V gene sequence: CDR1 SGHRS, CDR2 YFSETQ. CDR3 coding DNA: TGCGCCAGCAGCTTGTCCGCGGGCGGGAGCGCCAGCTCCTACGAGCAGTACTTC. Residues: CASSLSAGGSASSYEQYF.

This clone has just one count. The V call is TRBV7-9, the J call TRBJ1-1; TRBD1 agrees at 8 bases. This CDR3 has 17 residues. Germline V CDR1 and CDR2: SEHNR, FQNEAQ (reference sequence). With V trimmed by 1 base and J by 3 bases, 10 bases remained unmatched. This CDR3 is CASSLGMGQAWDTEAFF. DNA for the CDR3: TGTGCCAGCAGCTTAGGAATGGGACAGGCTTGGGACACTGAAGCTTTCTTT.

The chain joins TRBV7-3 to TRBJ2-2, with 7 bases aligning to TRBD1. The V segment lost 5 bases and the J segment 4 bases; nucleotides outside the gene matches: 10. The CDR3 extends over 16 amino acids. Germline CDR1 and CDR2: SGHTA and FQGTGA. The CDR3 sequence is CASSPLPHRGTGELFF. CDR3 coding DNA: TGTGCCAGCAGCCCGCTACCCCACAGGGGCACCGGGGAGCTGTTTTTT.

The rearrangement joins TRBV7-2 to TRBJ2-3, with D tentatively TRBD2 (6 bases). Germline V CDR1 and CDR2: SGHTA, FQGNSA. The CDR3 runs 15 residues. Between the trimmed V and J ends, which lost 6 bases and 3 bases, there was a span of 16 bases. CDR3 coding DNA: TGTGCCAGCAGTTACCATGGTGCGGGAACAGATACGCAGTATTTT. This sequence encodes CASSYHGAGTDTQYF.

This chain links TRBV5-1 with TRBJ1-1; D gene unclear. CDR1 is SGHRS, CDR2 YFSETQ, per germline. The CDR3 has 13 amino acids. V was shortened by 4 bases and J by 1 base, with 8 bases between the two germline ends. This chain's CDR3 is CASSPPGNTEAFF. The CDR3 DNA is TGCGCCAGCAGCCCGCCCGGGAACACTGAAGCTTTCTTT.

The V call is TRBV10-3, the J call TRBJ1-4; 10 positions match TRBD1. From germline, CDR1 is ENHRY and CDR2 SYGVKD. The CDR3 loop spans 16 amino acids. The J segment lost 7 bases and the V segment lost 6 bases, leaving 11 bases of the junction unmatched. CDR3 sequence (DNA): TGTGCCATCAGCGGTAGACAGGGGGCGCGAGGTGAAAAACTGTTTTTT. This codes for CAISGRQGARGEKLFF.

This clone was counted between two and nine times. This chain joins TRBV19 and TRBJ2-5; tentatively, D is TRBD2 (6 bases). Germline CDR1 LNHDA, CDR2 SQIVND (reference sequence). CDR3 size: 15 residues. Trimming took off 3 bases at V and 0 bases at J, with 11 bases between the two ends. The CDR3 region is CASSISGADQETQYF. The CDR3 DNA reads TGTGCCAGTAGTATTAGCGGTGCGGACCAAGAGACCCAGTACTTC.

This chain joins TRBV2 and TRBJ2-2; the D gene is possibly TRBD2 (6 bases). Germline loops: CDR1 SNHLY, CDR2 FYNNEI. V was pared by 6 bases and J by 7 bases, with 15 bases between. This CDR3 region has 14 residues. The CDR3 region is CASRRLVEGGELFF. For the CDR3, the DNA is TGTGCCAGCAGGAGACTAGTTGAGGGCGGGGAGCTGTTTTTT.

V is TRBV27 and J is TRBJ2-6, with D possibly matching TRBD1 (6 bases). V was pared by 5 bases and J by 1 base, with 9 bases between. The CDR3 is 15 residues long. Looked up from germline, CDR1 is MNHEY and CDR2 is SMNVEV (reference sequence). This chain's CDR3 is CASSPQGSGANVLTF. In DNA form, the CDR3 reads TGTGCCAGCAGTCCACAGGGTTCTGGGGCCAACGTCCTGACTTTC.

The chain couples TRBV19 to TRBJ2-3; D ambiguous. This CDR3 has 12 residues. The V end was cut by 10 bases, the J end by 6 bases, with 14 bases between. CDR1 is LNHDA and CDR2 is SQIVND in the germline V gene (reference sequence). The DNA of the CDR3 is TGTGCCACCCAACCGGCCGGGGATACGCAGTATTTT. It translates to CATQPAGDTQYF.

The V call is TRBV6-4, the J call TRBJ2-2; 7 bases agree with TRBD1. V shed 6 bases and J 8 bases; nucleotides not matched to a gene: 6. The CDR3 is 13 residues long. CDR1 MRHNA and CDR2 SNTAGT come from the germline V gene. CDR3 loop: CASSADRAGELFF. The CDR3 DNA sequence: TGTGCCAGCAGCGCCGACAGGGCGGGGGAGCTGTTTTTT.

The chain is built from TRBV21-1 and TRBJ1-2; the D call in the table, TRBD1, was not verified against the DNA. TRBV21-1 constitutes a pseudogene. This CDR3 has 16 residues. This CDR3 is CASSKRGDRGVYGYTF. The DNA of the CDR3 is TGTGCCAGCAGCAAACGAGGGGACAGGGGTGTGTATGGCTACACCTTC.

The chain has TRBV9 and TRBJ2-2, with a weak D call TRBD2 (6 bases). The V gene's germline CDR1 is SGDLS and CDR2 YYNGEE. The CDR3 sequence is 16 residues long. Between the trimmed V and J ends, which lost 0 bases and 3 bases, there was a span of 12 bases. Here the CDR3 DNA reads TGTGCCAGCAGCGTAGCCCTAGCGAGCTACACCGGGGAGCTGTTTTTT. Its translation is CASSVALASYTGELFF. The full variable domain, completed using reference TRBV9 and TRBJ2-2, is DSGVTQTPKHLITATGQRVTLRCSPRSGDLSVYWYQQSLDQGLQFLIQYYNGEERAKGNILERFSAQQFPDLHSELNLSSLELGDSALYFCASSVALASYTGELFFGEGSRLTVL.

DNA for the CDR3: TGTGCCAGCAGTTTGACAGGCGCCTACGAGCAGTACTTC. Amino acid sequence: CASSLTGAYEQYF. V is TRBV28 and J is TRBJ2-7; the D gene is possibly TRBD1 (6 bases). Trimming took 3 bases from V and 2 from J, leaving 8 bases between them. This CDR3 comprises 13 residues. CDR1 MDHEN and CDR2 SYDVKM come from the germline V gene.

V gene TRBV13 combines with J gene TRBJ2-5, with D possibly matching TRBD1 (6 bases). CDR3 size: 14 residues. Trimming removed 3 bases from V and 3 bases from J, with 11 bases in between. From germline, CDR1 is PRHDT and CDR2 FYEKMQ (reference sequence). The CDR3 coding sequence is TGTGCCAGCAGCTTTGGTCCAGGGGAAGAGACCCAGTACTTC. It codes for CASSFGPGEETQYF. The whole variable domain, filled in from reference TRBV13 and TRBJ2-5, reads AAGVIQSPRHLIKEKRETATLKCYPIPRHDTVYWYQQGPGQDPQFLISFYEKMQSDKGSIPDRFSAQQFSDYHSELNMSSLELGDSALYFCASSFGPGEETQYFGPGTRLLVL.

The chain is built from TRBV19 and TRBJ1-5; 11 positions match TRBD1. This CDR3 comprises 16 residues. The germline gives CDR1 LNHDA, CDR2 SQIVND (reference sequence). V was clipped by 3 bases and J by 6 bases; unmatched bases: 7. The CDR3 DNA reads as TGTGCCAGTAGTATGGCATCCGGGACAGGGGGTCAGCCCCAGCATTTT. Amino acid sequence: CASSMASGTGGQPQHF.